This T cell receptor beta chain was recorded in a study of response to subunit inactivated influenza vaccine listed by TCRdb under 2018. Regarding the research as a whole: Deep quantitative profiling of the T cell receptor repertoire was used in the study to follow responses to a trivalent subunit inactivated influenza vaccine.

Study-level results and caveats: The authors suggested that each seasonal influenza vaccination may recruit only a limited number of new T cells.

The method was RT-PCR. Sequencing used an Illumina HiSeq 2500. The public reads were reprocessed in TCRdb via fastp at Q25 and MiXCR, keeping in-frame beta chains. Identical CDR3 protein sequences are pooled into one entry, listed with their most common genes and DNA. In this sample the table shows around 580,000 distinct CDR3 sequences, about 11% of which occur a single time. Clones ranked in the top ten supply roughly 10% of the sample. Details on this clonotype: Its antigen has not been determined. Base-call qualities are not available, and no considerably larger clone is one nucleotide away.

Trimmed from V: 4 bases; trimmed from J: 3 bases; junction bases lacking a gene match: 9. From the cysteine through the phenylalanine, the CDR3 covers 15 amino acids. Only CDR3 DNA remains: 45 bases, in frame from the first base. CDR1 and CDR2, per the germline V gene, are SGHTA and FQGNSA. The specimen comprised PBMCs from blood, sampled on the day of vaccination. This TCR came from a man aged 50 to 59 who received an inactivated influenza vaccine. Donor details come from another sample of the same person, matched by shared clones. The sequence is built from TRBV7-2 and TRBJ2-7, with TRBD1 identical over 7 junction bases. The DNA reads as follows: TGTGCCAGCAGCTACTCAGGGGGTCCTAACTACGAGCAGTACTTC. This gives the protein CASSYSGGPNYEQYF.